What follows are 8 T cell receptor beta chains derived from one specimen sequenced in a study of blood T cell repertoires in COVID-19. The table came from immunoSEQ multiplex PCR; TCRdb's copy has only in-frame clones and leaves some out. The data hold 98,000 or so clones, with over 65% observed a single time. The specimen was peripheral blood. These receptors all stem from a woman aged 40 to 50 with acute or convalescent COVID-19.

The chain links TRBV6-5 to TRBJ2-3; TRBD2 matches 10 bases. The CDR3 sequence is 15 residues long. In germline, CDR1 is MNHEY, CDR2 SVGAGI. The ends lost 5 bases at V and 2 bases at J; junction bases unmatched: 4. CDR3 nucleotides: TGTGCCAGCAGTATAGCGGGGGGTACCACAGATACGCAGTATTTT. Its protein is CASSIAGGTTDTQYF.

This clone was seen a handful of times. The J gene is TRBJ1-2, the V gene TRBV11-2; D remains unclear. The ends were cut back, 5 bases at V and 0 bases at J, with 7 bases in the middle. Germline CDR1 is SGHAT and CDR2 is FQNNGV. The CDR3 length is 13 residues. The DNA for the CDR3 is TGTGCCAGCAGCCTCCAGACTAACTATGGCTACACCTTC. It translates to CASSLQTNYGYTF.

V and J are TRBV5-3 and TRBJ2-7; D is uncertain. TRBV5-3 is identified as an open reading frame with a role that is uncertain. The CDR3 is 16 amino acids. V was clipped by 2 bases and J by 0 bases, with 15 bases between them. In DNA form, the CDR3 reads TGTGCCAGAAGCTTCCCTTTAGGCTGGAGCTCCTACGAGCAGTACTTC. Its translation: CARSFPLGWSSYEQYF.

The DNA of the CDR3 is TGTGCCAGCAGCTTAGCGAGAGATCAGCCCCAGCATTTT. The encoded protein is CASSLARDQPQHF. The chain couples TRBV7-2 to TRBJ1-5; no definite D call. Germline-derived CDR1 and CDR2 are SGHTA and FQGNSA. There are 13 residues in the CDR3. Trimming stripped 0 bases from V and 5 bases from J, with 5 bases between.

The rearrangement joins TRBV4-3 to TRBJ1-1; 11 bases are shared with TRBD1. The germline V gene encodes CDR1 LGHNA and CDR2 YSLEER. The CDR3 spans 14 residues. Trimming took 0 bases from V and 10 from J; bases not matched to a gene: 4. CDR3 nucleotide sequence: TGCGCCAGCAGCCAAGAGGGGGGGACAGGGGGAGCTTTCTTT. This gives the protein CASSQEGGTGGAFF.

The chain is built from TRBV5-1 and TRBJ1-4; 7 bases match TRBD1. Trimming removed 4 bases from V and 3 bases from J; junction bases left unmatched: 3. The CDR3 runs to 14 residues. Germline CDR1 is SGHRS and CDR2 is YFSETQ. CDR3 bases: TGCGCCAGCAGCCCGGACAGGCCTAATGAAAAACTGTTTTTT. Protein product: CASSPDRPNEKLFF.

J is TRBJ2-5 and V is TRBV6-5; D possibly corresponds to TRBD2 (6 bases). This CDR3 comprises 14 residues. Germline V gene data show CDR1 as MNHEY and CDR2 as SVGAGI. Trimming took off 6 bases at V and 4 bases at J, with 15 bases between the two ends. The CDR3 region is CASRPSGGRETQYF. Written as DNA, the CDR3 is TGTGCCAGCAGACCGTCCGGGGGTCGAGAGACCCAGTACTTC.

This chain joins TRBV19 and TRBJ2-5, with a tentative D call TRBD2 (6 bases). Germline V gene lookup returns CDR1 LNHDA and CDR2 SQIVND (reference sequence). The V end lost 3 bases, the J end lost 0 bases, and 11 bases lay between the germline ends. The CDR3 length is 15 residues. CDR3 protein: CASSMGRIYQETQYF. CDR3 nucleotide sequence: TGTGCCAGTAGTATGGGGAGGATCTACCAAGAGACCCAGTACTTC.